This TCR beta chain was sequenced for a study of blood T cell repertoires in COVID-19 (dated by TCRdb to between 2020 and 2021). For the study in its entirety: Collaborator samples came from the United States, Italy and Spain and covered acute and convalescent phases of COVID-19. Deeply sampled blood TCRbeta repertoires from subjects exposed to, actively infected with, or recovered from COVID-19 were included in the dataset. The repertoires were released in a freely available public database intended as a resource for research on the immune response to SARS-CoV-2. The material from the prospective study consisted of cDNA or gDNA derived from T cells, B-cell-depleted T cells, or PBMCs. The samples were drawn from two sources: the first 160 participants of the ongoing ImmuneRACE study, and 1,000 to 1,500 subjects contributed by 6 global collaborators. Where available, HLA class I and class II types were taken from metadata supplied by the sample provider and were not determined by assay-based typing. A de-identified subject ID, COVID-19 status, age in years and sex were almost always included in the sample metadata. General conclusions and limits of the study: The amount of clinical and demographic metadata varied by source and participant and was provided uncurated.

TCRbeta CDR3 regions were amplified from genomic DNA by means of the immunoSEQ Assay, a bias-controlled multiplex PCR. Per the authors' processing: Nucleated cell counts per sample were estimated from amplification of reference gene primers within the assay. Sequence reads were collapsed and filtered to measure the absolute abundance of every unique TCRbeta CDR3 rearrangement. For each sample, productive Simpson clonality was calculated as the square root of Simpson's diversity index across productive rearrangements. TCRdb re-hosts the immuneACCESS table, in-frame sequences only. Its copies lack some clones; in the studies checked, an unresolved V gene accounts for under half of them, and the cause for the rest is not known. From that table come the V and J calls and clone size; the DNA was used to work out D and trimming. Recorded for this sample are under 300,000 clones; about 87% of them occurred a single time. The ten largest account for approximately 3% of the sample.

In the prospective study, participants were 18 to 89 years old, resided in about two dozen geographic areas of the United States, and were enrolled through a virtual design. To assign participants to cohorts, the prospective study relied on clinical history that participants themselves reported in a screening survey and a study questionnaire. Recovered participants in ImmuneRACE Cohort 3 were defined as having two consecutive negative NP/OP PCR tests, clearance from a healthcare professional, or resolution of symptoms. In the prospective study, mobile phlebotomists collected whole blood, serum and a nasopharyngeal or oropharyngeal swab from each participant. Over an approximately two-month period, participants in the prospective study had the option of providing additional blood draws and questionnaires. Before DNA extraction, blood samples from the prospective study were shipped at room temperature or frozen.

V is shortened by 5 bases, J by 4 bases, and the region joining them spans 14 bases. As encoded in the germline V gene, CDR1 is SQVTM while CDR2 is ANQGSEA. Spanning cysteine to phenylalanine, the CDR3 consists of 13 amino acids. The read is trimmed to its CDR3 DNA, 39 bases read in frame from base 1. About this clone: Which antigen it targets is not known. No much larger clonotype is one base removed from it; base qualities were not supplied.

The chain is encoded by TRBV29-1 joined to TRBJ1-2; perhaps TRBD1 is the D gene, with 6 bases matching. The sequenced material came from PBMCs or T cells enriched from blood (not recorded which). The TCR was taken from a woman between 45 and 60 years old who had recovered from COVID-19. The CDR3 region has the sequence CSVHLRGSYGYTF. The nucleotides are TGCAGCGTTCATTTGAGGGGGAGCTATGGCTACACCTTC.